This is a list of T cell receptor beta chains from one sample in a study of identical twins. MiXCR, applied by TCRdb to the 5' RACE reads, yields one record per CDR3 protein. The sample shows hundreds of thousands of distinct CDR3 sequences, around 8.6% of them seen only once. The sample also formed part of further work on yellow fever vaccine responses in identical twins.

Material for sequencing was PBMCs. The source is a woman under 30 in good health. Each CDR3 is given with its conserved first and last residue. A D gene is named only where the DNA matches it firmly. For some rows the clone size is stated as once, few or many, or as a class when expanded; others skip it.

v_gene	abundance	j_gene	d_gene	CDR3nt	CDR3aa
TRBV15	few	TRBJ2-7	NA	TGTGCCACCAGCAGAGTATCGGGCTCCTACGAGCAGTACTTC	CATSRVSGSYEQYF
TRBV29-1	many	TRBJ1-2	NA	TGCAGCGTTGGGTCAAACTATGGCTACACCTTC	CSVGSNYGYTF
TRBV7-2	NA	TRBJ2-7	NA	TGTGCCAGCAGCCGCGAAACTAGGAACGAGCAGTACTTC	CASSRETRNEQYF
TRBV29-1	many	TRBJ1-1	NA	TGCAGCGTAGCCGCGGGGTACACTGAAGCTTTCTTT	CSVAAGYTEAFF
TRBV9	NA	TRBJ2-1	TRBD2	TGTGCCAGCAGCGGAATTGGGACTAGGGGAGGGTATGAGCAGTTCTTC	CASSGIGTRGGYEQFF
TRBV9	many	TRBJ1-4	TRBD1	TGTGCCAGCAGCGTGGGACAGGGTAATGAAAAACTGTTTTTT	CASSVGQGNEKLFF
TRBV2	NA	TRBJ2-2	TRBD1	TGTGCCAGCAGTGGGGTCAGGGGGCAAGTGGTCACCGGGGAGCTGTTTTTT	CASSGVRGQVVTGELFF
TRBV7-2	few	TRBJ2-7	TRBD1	TGTGCCAGCAGCGCCCAAACCGGGACAGCATCCTACGAGCAGTACTTC	CASSAQTGTASYEQYF
TRBV29-1	many	TRBJ1-4	NA	TGCAGCGTTATATGGGGGGGGGCCGGTGAAAAACTGTTTTTT	CSVIWGGAGEKLFF
TRBV6-1	few	TRBJ2-3	NA	TGTGCCAGCAGGTCCCCTGGGGGTGGTGTCACAGATACGCAGTATTTT	CASRSPGGGVTDTQYF
TRBV7-3	NA	TRBJ2-1	NA	TGTGCCAGCAGCTTTGGGGGGCCACCCTACAATGAGCAGTTCTTC	CASSFGGPPYNEQFF
TRBV6-1	few	TRBJ2-5	NA	TGTGCCAGTCGGACTAATGGGCGGGAGACCCAGTACTTC	CASRTNGRETQYF